This TCR beta chain was captured by sequencing in a study of cytomegalovirus exposure and HLA in healthy donors (dated by TCRdb to about 2017). Notes on the research overall: An earlier analysis of roughly 500 of the donors reported over 250 Gb of sequence data and 95 million to 140 million unique TCR beta sequences obtained from about 170 million T cells. An earlier analysis of approximately 640 of the donors applied high-throughput TCR beta sequencing to assess whether each TCR beta V gene segment acted as functional or pseudogenic. The study aimed to test whether cataloging public T cell receptors could reveal signatures of past pathogen exposure. Rather than drawing on any new phenotypic data, the later analysis identified candidate immune exposures from TCR beta sequences and the way those sequences occurred across donors. Roughly 300 gigabases of sequencing data and approximately 92 million unique TCR sequences made up an early release that covered some 640 HLA-typed donors. A later genetic analysis used genome-wide SNP genotypes for about 60% of the roughly 700 donors, treating that subset as a discovery cohort. Typing coverage varied by locus: about 629-630 donors for A, B, C, DRB1 and DQB1; 500 to 550 for DQA1; 606 for DPA1; approximately 470 for DPB1. Five DR-DQ haplotypes were treated as single units for association and clustering because of strong linkage in the cohort. In addition to the first cohort of roughly 700 subjects, a separate validation cohort of around 110 different subjects was used. Across some 400 genotyped donors of the cohort, an average of approximately 240,000 unique TCR beta nucleotide sequences per donor were sequenced, and roughly a sixth of those sequences were non-productive. Every discovery cohort repertoire had been produced on one sequencing platform. A later analysis re-examined previously published TCR beta repertoires from 600 to 700 donors and added high-resolution HLA genotyping to investigate patterns of TCR occurrence. Donor age, sex, ethnicity and CMV serostatus were compiled alongside the repertoire data. HLA typing covered class I and class II loci at four-digit resolution. Among the 398 genotyped donors, around 81% belonged to the genetic ancestry cluster associated with self-reported Caucasian donors. The T cell repertoires of 550 to 850 subjects were profiled by immunosequencing and related to cytomegalovirus serostatus. High-throughput TCR immunosequencing, statistical association of individual TCRs with disease status, and machine learning were combined to predict cytomegalovirus infection status.

As for this clone: The clone's antigen remains unknown.

The library relied on the immunoSEQ multiplex PCR assay. For the multiplex PCR, a mixture combining 60 forward primers for TCR Vbeta segments and 13 reverse primers for TCR Jbeta segments was used. A multiplex PCR assay on genomic DNA amplified the CDR3 region of rearranged TCR beta genes. The amplified TCR beta libraries were sequenced on the Illumina HiSeq System as 87-base-pair reads. The published analysis was carried out like this. A later analysis tallied 70 million to 100 million unique TCR beta chains across the approximately 670 repertoires, and around 10 million of those chains were shared by two or more donors. To remove PCR and sequencing errors, raw reads were error-corrected and collapsed into unique sequences using a nearest-neighbor algorithm that merged closely related sequences. V, D and J gene segments were assigned by aligning CDR3 sequences to IMGT reference sequences. For a sequence to be retained, a match of at least six nucleotides to both a V gene segment and a J gene segment was required. A rearrangement was called productive if the CDR3 had no stop codons and remained in frame with V and J, and every other rearrangement was called non-productive. Following IMGT convention, CDR3 was defined as the stretch from the second conserved V-encoded cysteine up to the conserved J-encoded phenylalanine. Sequences without an unambiguous match to a single V gene segment were excluded from the earlier analysis of a few hundred of the donors. In an earlier analysis of 587 of the donors, V segments were called functional above 56.7% productive rearrangements and were called segregating when the between-donor standard deviation exceeded 5%. A statistical classification framework was developed to diagnose cytomegalovirus status using the catalog of TCR beta chain sequences. In a later analysis, V and J genes were assigned by comparing TCR nucleotide sequences against IMGT/GENE-DB human TR gene sequences. In a later analysis, CDR3 sequences and most-parsimonious VDJ recombination scenarios were assigned using the TCRdist pipeline. In a later analysis, each TCR beta chain was defined by its CDR3 amino acid sequence together with its V-gene family, and reads without a unique V-gene family were excluded. In a later analysis, some 600 highly shared, low-generation-probability nucleotide sequences were removed to address suspected cross-contamination and a sequencing artifact. In a later analysis, a clonal expansion index for each public chain was calculated from normalized within-repertoire ranks of inferred template counts. A later analysis computed generation probabilities with a VDJ recombination model fitted to out-of-frame rearrangements, and checked the results against IGoR. In a later analysis, hypergeometric tests were used to score TCR-TCR, TCR-HLA and TCR-CMV co-occurrence, with a repertoire-size bias correction applied to TCR pairs. False discovery rates were estimated in a later analysis by permuting HLA or CMV assignments 20 times. In a later analysis, co-occurring TCRs were grouped using DBSCAN, with TCRdist sequence similarity added in when clustering inside HLA-allele-positive subsets. Co-occurrence clustering excluded repertoires with fewer than 30,000 or more than 120,000 public chains, plus five with anomalous nucleotide sharing. TCRdb provides this immuneACCESS table in a form limited to in-frame rearrangements. Some clones are lacking; in checked studies, under half of them reflect an unresolved V gene, and why the rest are absent is not known. V, J and clone size are taken as reported in that table, and D and trimming were inferred from the DNA itself. The sample's clone listing holds 100,000 to 150,000 clones. The ten most abundant clones make up 1.5% to 1.9% of the sample.

The cohort was made up of 500 to 850 healthy bone marrow donors. At the time of sampling, all cohort members were nominally healthy, though unrecorded immune exposures were likely present. The donor tested CMV seronegative and was one of the 352 seronegative cohort members. Each donor provided a peripheral blood sample, and peripheral blood mononuclear cells were used for TCR beta sequencing. Genomic DNA was extracted from the blood cell samples with the Qiagen DNeasy Blood Extraction Kit. Results and caveats for the whole study, not just this receptor: Only TCR beta chains were sequenced in this cohort, and the absence of alpha or paired-chain data limited detectable features. A later genetic analysis associated a missense DCLRE1C variant with V-gene and J-gene trimming of TCR beta chains, and an independent cohort replicated the association. A further reported finding was that TCR beta sequences accurately predicted the HLA-A and HLA-B alleles for most subjects in the first cohort. In an earlier analysis of fewer than 700 of the donors, most TCR beta V segments appeared in productive rearrangements about 90% or about 30% of the time, broadly matching IMGT annotations. According to the authors, the approach could potentially be generalized to other disease states and immunological phenotypes. A later analysis found that HLA-associated TCR beta chains were more clonally expanded and had lower generation probabilities than equally common non-associated chains. According to a later analysis, most CMV-associated TCR beta chains appeared to be HLA-restricted, and the HLA associations seemed to be driven largely by CMV exposure. According to a later analysis, parvovirus B19, influenza, CMV and Epstein-Barr virus appeared linked to several top co-occurrence clusters. The earlier analysis of nearly 600 of the donors excluded roughly 17 rarely observed V segments, including chromosome 9 orphons, because counts were too low. In vitro tests confirmed that a few of the cytomegalovirus-associated TCR beta chains recognize cytomegalovirus antigens. In a later analysis, the rate of TCR association differed among HLA loci, with DRB1 alleles having the most associated TCRs and HLA-C alleles having the fewest. Cytomegalovirus status was reported to be diagnosed by the classifier with high specificity and sensitivity in both the original and validation cohorts. HLA typing was unavailable for some donors at each locus, so association tests used only the typed subset. While some public TCRs were present in many individuals, most TCR sequences turned up only very rarely across donors. For the cohort, immune exposure information was limited to CMV serostatus. In a later analysis, some 17,000 TCR beta sequences were associated with specific HLA alleles at a false discovery rate of 0.05. Sequencing depth was assumed to be roughly uniform across donors in the presence/absence analyses, though that assumption may not hold. Assigning TCR associations to individual alleles was difficult when HLA alleles, especially DR and DQ, strongly co-occurred. According to a later genetic analysis, donors in an Asian-associated ancestry cluster had fewer N-insertions in productive TCRs than the approximately 690-donor mean. The study listed 150 to 200 TCR beta chains as associated with cytomegalovirus. Correlated functional status among segregating V segments might reflect linkage disequilibrium, but an unknown experimental factor could not be ruled out. A cluster of highly shared sequence variants was judged likely to be a technical artifact of the sequencing pipeline.

This TCR was sampled from a woman aged 35 to 49 in good health and CMV-seronegative. The material sequenced was PBMCs.

The CDR3 region has the sequence CASSLERYGYTF. The nucleotides are TGTGCCAGCAGCTTAGAACGGTATGGCTACACCTTC. The sequence links TRBV7-2 to TRBJ1-2; the D gene lacks a confident call. The trim is 1 base for V and 5 bases for J, with a gap of 5 bases between the germline ends. Including the terminal cysteine and phenylalanine, the CDR3 comprises 12 residues. Solely the CDR3 DNA is kept, with 36 bases framed from the first base. From the germline V gene, CDR1 is SGHTA and CDR2 is FQGNSA.